The rows below give T cell receptor beta chains drawn from one sample of a study of T-cell reconstitution after alpha-beta-depleted transplantation in children. MiXCR, run by TCRdb on the PCR reads, gives a single entry per CDR3 protein. The sample records about 640,000 distinct CDR3 sequences, 16% being singletons. The material sequenced was PBMCs from the stem cell graft donor, taken from the stem cell graft. These receptors were taken from a human donor who donated a stem cell graft to a child with acute myeloid leukemia. CDR3s include the opening cysteine and the closing phenylalanine or tryptophan. The D gene is left open where the match is weak. Clone size is given for some rows only: seen once, a few or many times, or a class if the clone is expanded.

cdr3_nt cdr3_aa d_call j_call v_call clone_size
TGTGCCAGCAGCCAGCGAACTGATCAGCCCCAGCATTTT CASSQRTDQPQHF - TRBJ1-5 TRBV7-2 many
TGTGCCAGCAGTTTATCGGGGGGGTTCACAGATACGCAGTATTTT CASSLSGGFTDTQYF TRBD2 TRBJ2-3 TRBV12-3/TRBV12-4 few
TGTGCCAGCAGTGAGCAGGGAGGCCAGACCCAGTACTTC CASSEQGGQTQYF - TRBJ2-5 TRBV2 -
TGTGCCAGCAGCTTAACAGCAGGCAGCTATGGCTACACCTTC CASSLTAGSYGYTF - TRBJ1-2 TRBV7-9 many
TGCAGCGTTGAGGGGGGGAACACTGAAGCTTTCTTT CSVEGGNTEAFF - TRBJ1-1 TRBV29-1 many
TGTGCCAGCAGCTTAATCCACTACGAGCAGTACTTC CASSLIHYEQYF - TRBJ2-7 TRBV7-2 few
TGCAGCGTTGAACCCACTCAAGAGACCCAGTACTTC CSVEPTQETQYF - TRBJ2-5 TRBV29-1 many
TGCAGTGCCATCGCCCCGCGGGACCGCACAGATACGCAGTATTTT CSAIAPRDRTDTQYF - TRBJ2-3 TRBV20-1 many
TGTGCCAGCAGCCGTCTCGCCCAGAACACTGAAGCTTTCTTT CASSRLAQNTEAFF - TRBJ1-1 TRBV7-9 few
TGCGCCAGCAGCTTGGCCGCGGGCCTGAACACTGAAGCTTTCTTT CASSLAAGLNTEAFF - TRBJ1-1 TRBV5-1 few
TGTGCCAGCAGCCCTCTCACCCAACTAATCACAGATACGCAGTATTTT CASSPLTQLITDTQYF - TRBJ2-3 TRBV7-2 -
TGCGCCAGCAGCTTGGGCAGGGGCGAAAACTCTGGAAACACCATATATTTT CASSLGRGENSGNTIYF - TRBJ1-3 TRBV5-1 -
TGCAGTGCTAGAGACGCCACGGGACAGTTAGCCAAAAACATTCAGTACTTC CSARDATGQLAKNIQYF TRBD1 TRBJ2-4 TRBV20-1 -
TGTGCCAGCAGTCCGGGACAGGGTTCGGGGTCACCCCTCCACTTT CASSPGQGSGSPLHF TRBD1 TRBJ1-6 TRBV6-1 many
TGTGCCAGCAGTTACGACAGGGCGAGCACTGAAGCTTTCTTT CASSYDRASTEAFF TRBD1 TRBJ1-1 TRBV27 many
TGCGCCAGCAGCCCGACTAGCGGGGGGGCGTATGAGCAGTTCTTC CASSPTSGGAYEQFF TRBD2 TRBJ2-1 TRBV5-1 many
TGCGCGGTACCATGGTGGTTGAACACCGGGGAGCTGTTTTTT CAVPWWLNTGELFF - TRBJ2-2 TRBV10-1 -
TGTGCCAGCTCACAGGGGAGGCATCAGCCCCAGCATTTT CASSQGRHQPQHF TRBD1 TRBJ1-5 TRBV11-2 few
TGTGCCAGCAGCCCCCCAAAGCGGGGCGAGCAGTTCTTC CASSPPKRGEQFF TRBD2 TRBJ2-1 TRBV7-2 many
TGTGCCAGCAGTTACCCCGGGGGGGGCCCCTACAATGAGCAGTTCTTC CASSYPGGGPYNEQFF TRBD2 TRBJ2-1 TRBV6-5 few
TGCAGTGCTTACCGGGACGGCAACTATGGCTACACCTTC CSAYRDGNYGYTF - TRBJ1-2 TRBV20-1 many
TGCAGTGCTAGAGGACAGAAGCAGCCCCAGCATTTT CSARGQKQPQHF - TRBJ1-5 TRBV20-1 few
TGTGCCAGCAGCTTTGGACGGAACCAAGAGACCCAGTACTTC CASSFGRNQETQYF - TRBJ2-5 TRBV7-2 few
TGTGCCATCAGTGACGGTTCCCTCTTCTCTGGAGGAAACACCATATATTTT CAISDGSLFSGGNTIYF - TRBJ1-3 TRBV10-3 many
TGTGCCAGCAGCCCGATCGGCGGGACCAAGGCCGGGGAGCTGTTTTTT CASSPIGGTKAGELFF - TRBJ2-2 TRBV7-9 many
TGCGCCAGCAGCTTGGCCGGGACTAGCGGGGGGCTCAGGCAGTTCTTC CASSLAGTSGGLRQFF TRBD2 TRBJ2-1 TRBV5-1 -
TGTGCCACCAGCAGAGAGGGGTTCTCCTACAATGAGCAGTTCTTC CATSREGFSYNEQFF - TRBJ2-1 TRBV15 few
TGTGCCAGCAGTTCCAGGAGGGACGAAGGTAGCAATCAGCCCCAGCATTTT CASSSRRDEGSNQPQHF - TRBJ1-5 TRBV12-3/TRBV12-4 -
- CSVLERGNQPQHF - TRBJ1-5 TRBV29-1 few
TGCAGTGCAGGGCTCTATAATTCACCCCTCCACTTT CSAGLYNSPLHF - TRBJ1-6 TRBV20-1 many
TGTGCCAGCAGCTGGACTAGCGGGGGGCCCCCAGATACGCAGTATTTT CASSWTSGGPPDTQYF TRBD2 TRBJ2-3 TRBV7-2 few
TGCAGTGCTAGATACCCAGGGGCTAGCAATCAGCCCCAGCATTTT CSARYPGASNQPQHF - TRBJ1-5 TRBV20-1 many
TGCGCCAGCCAATACGGGGAGACCCAGTACTTC CASQYGETQYF - TRBJ2-5 TRBV5-1 -